The 24 T cell receptor beta chains given below trace back to one sample, sequenced in a study of PD-L1 blockade in urothelial cancer. Using immunoSEQ multiplex PCR, the repertoire was profiled, and TCRdb retains in-frame clones only, with some absent. The table records just over 50,000 clones, 60% to 80% of them present only once. The specimen comprised PBMCs, sampled around atezolizumab (anti-PD-L1) treatment. These TCRs come from a man aged 70 or older with urothelial cancer.

This sequence joins TRBV28 and TRBJ1-1; 12 bases match TRBD1. The CDR3 consists of 15 residues. Unmatched junction bases numbered 8, after V lost 7 bases and J lost 5 bases. In germline, CDR1 is MDHEN, CDR2 SYDVKM. The CDR3 DNA follows: TGTGCCAGCACAGGTAGGGACAGGGGGCGGACTGAAGCTTTCTTT. Its protein is CASTGRDRGRTEAFF.

This sequence joins TRBV7-2 and TRBJ2-2, with D possibly TRBD1 on 5 matching bases. V dropped 5 bases and J dropped 0 bases, with 19 bases sitting between them. The CDR3 is 18 amino acids. Looked up from germline, CDR1 is SGHTA and CDR2 is FQGNSA. The CDR3, as DNA: TGTGCCAGCAGCCTAGAAGGGGTGGGTCAGTCGAACACCGGGGAGCTGTTTTTT. It specifies CASSLEGVGQSNTGELFF.

V is TRBV4-3 and J is TRBJ1-2; the match to TRBD1 covers 9 bases. The CDR3 extends over 17 amino acids. Looked up from germline, CDR1 is LGHNA and CDR2 is YSLEER. The trim removed 1 base at V and 7 bases at J, leaving 13 bases unmatched. Written as DNA, the CDR3 is TGCGCCAGCAGCCAAGGGGGGAGGAGACAGGGGGAATTTGGCTACACCTTC. This translates into CASSQGGRRQGEFGYTF.

The count of this clone is one. The V and J genes are TRBV13 and TRBJ2-5; 10 bases map to TRBD2. Germline CDR1 PRHDT, CDR2 FYEKMQ (reference sequence). CDR3 length equals 15 residues. The V segment lost 4 bases and the J segment 6 bases; nucleotides outside the gene matches: 8. CDR3 in amino acids: CASSSDSGRRQTQYF. In DNA form, the CDR3 reads TGTGCCAGCAGCTCCGATAGCGGGAGGCGTCAGACCCAGTACTTC.

The V and J genes are TRBV7-9 and TRBJ2-7, with TRBD2 identical over 8 bases. This CDR3 comprises 17 residues. CDR1 SEHNR and CDR2 FQNEAQ come from the germline V gene (reference sequence). The V and J ends lost 1 base and 3 bases, in that order; junction bases with no gene match: 11. CDR3 loop: CASSLGWRGDLFYEQYF. The CDR3 DNA reads as TGTGCCAGCAGCTTAGGATGGCGGGGGGACTTATTCTACGAGCAGTACTTC.

The CDR3 loop reads CASSVVARAAGTGELFF. The CDR3, as DNA: TGTGCCAGCAGCGTAGTCGCCCGGGCAGCGGGGACCGGGGAGCTGTTTTTT. The V gene is TRBV9, the J gene TRBJ2-2, with TRBD2 matching 7 bases. Germline assignment: CDR1 SGDLS and CDR2 YYNGEE. The CDR3 contains 17 residues. Germline trimming cut 0 bases from V and 5 bases from J; bases unmatched to any gene: 10.

The chain is built from TRBV21-1 and TRBJ1-5; the DNA was not compared with TRBD1, the D call given in the table. TRBV21-1 is termed a pseudogene. There are 14 residues in the CDR3. The CDR3, as DNA: TGTGCCAGACCACTGAGGGGGTCGGAGCAGCCCCAGCATTTT. It translates to CARPLRGSEQPQHF.

The CDR3 reads CASSGGLNSYEQYF. CDR3 nucleotide sequence: TGTGCCAGCAGCGGAGGACTGAACTCCTACGAGCAGTACTTC. This chain links TRBV9 with TRBJ2-7; a possible D gene is TRBD2 (5 bases). Germline V gene sequence: CDR1 SGDLS, CDR2 YYNGEE. Trimming took off 3 bases at V and 0 bases at J, with 10 bases between the two ends. The length of the CDR3 is 14 residues.

The genes are TRBV7-2 and TRBJ1-6, with D perhaps matching TRBD1 (5 bases). The V gene's germline CDR1 is SGHTA and CDR2 FQGNSA. Trimming took 5 bases from V and 9 from J, leaving 20 bases between them. The CDR3 is 16 residues long. CDR3 DNA sequence: TGTGCCAGCAGCCCCCGAGGGACTGATCTTTTTTCACCCCTCCACTTT. The encoded protein is CASSPRGTDLFSPLHF.

This clone was seen a few times. The chain recombines TRBV25-1 with TRBJ2-2, with D possibly TRBD2 on 7 matching bases. Per germline, CDR1 MGHDK and CDR2 SYGVNS. The CDR3 is 16 amino acids. V was cut by 5 bases and J by 5 bases, with 18 bases left in between. CDR3 protein: CASSTTGGLRTGELFF. CDR3 nucleotides: TGTGCCAGCAGTACAACGGGGGGCCTGAGGACCGGGGAGCTGTTTTTT.

This clone was counted a single time. The rearrangement joins TRBV28 to TRBJ1-3, with 7 positions matching TRBD1. Germline CDR1 is MDHEN and CDR2 is SYDVKM. The CDR3 contains 14 residues. J gave up 4 bases and V 5 bases, and 5 bases lay outside the gene matches. The DNA for the CDR3 is TGTGCCAGCAGTCTAGGGGGACAGGGAAACACCATATATTTT. Translating gives CASSLGGQGNTIYF.

This clone turned up a few times. The chain employs TRBV7-2 and TRBJ2-5; 7 positions agree with TRBD1. With 6 bases clipped from V and 0 bases from J, the junction kept 4 bases outside the gene matches. Germline CDR1 is SGHTA and CDR2 is FQGNSA. The CDR3 sequence is 14 residues long. The CDR3 DNA follows: TGTGCCAGCAGACAACAGGGGAACCAAGAGACCCAGTACTTC. Its translation: CASRQQGNQETQYF.

The chain couples TRBV15 to TRBJ1-3, with 8 positions matching TRBD1. The trim removed 0 bases at V and 4 bases at J, leaving 5 bases unmatched. Looked up from germline, CDR1 is LNHNV and CDR2 is YYDKDF (reference sequence). The CDR3 runs to 16 residues. CDR3 loop: CATSRDLGTGGNTIYF. The CDR3 DNA is TGTGCCACCAGCAGAGACCTAGGGACAGGAGGAAACACCATATATTTT.

This chain joins TRBV6-5 and TRBJ2-5; D remains ambiguous. The CDR3 runs to 14 residues. Germline V gene data show CDR1 as MNHEY and CDR2 as SVGAGI. V dropped 2 bases and J dropped 3 bases, with 10 bases sitting between them. The CDR3 loop reads CASSYLAFKETQYF. The CDR3 region has the DNA TGTGCCAGCAGTTACCTGGCATTTAAAGAGACCCAGTACTTC.

The rearrangement joins TRBV11-2 to TRBJ1-1, with 8 bases fitting TRBD1. The germline CDR1 and CDR2 sequences are SGHAT and FQNNGV. The length of the CDR3 is 16 residues. With V trimmed by 5 bases and J by 0 bases, 8 bases remained unmatched. The CDR3 spells CASSPGGRGLNTEAFF. CDR3 DNA sequence: TGTGCCAGCAGCCCAGGGGGCAGGGGACTGAACACTGAAGCTTTCTTT.

The V and J genes are TRBV4-2 and TRBJ2-3, with D possibly TRBD1 on 5 matching bases. CDR1 and CDR2 (germline): LGHNA, YNFKEQ. The CDR3 is 19 residues long. Trimming took off 0 bases at V and 3 bases at J, with 22 bases between the two ends. CDR3 sequence (DNA): TGTGCCAGCAGCCAAGACTCGCGTGGGCAGGGCAGGCCTACAGATACGCAGTATTTT. Translated: CASSQDSRGQGRPTDTQYF.

The chain links TRBV4-3 to TRBJ2-7; tentatively, D is TRBD1 (5 bases). The V end lost 1 base, the J end lost 2 bases, and 12 bases lay between the germline ends. Germline loops: CDR1 LGHNA, CDR2 YSLEER. CDR3 length: 15 residues. The CDR3 spells CASSQGPQATYEQYF. CDR3 DNA sequence: TGCGCCAGCAGCCAAGGCCCACAGGCCACCTACGAGCAGTACTTC.

The chain employs TRBV28 and TRBJ2-7; 11 bases align to TRBD2. The germline gives CDR1 MDHEN, CDR2 SYDVKM. This CDR3 region has 15 residues. V lost 3 bases to trimming and J lost 2 bases; unmatched junction nucleotides: 3. CDR3 DNA sequence: TGTGCCAGCAGTTTGACTAGCGGGATTCCCTACGAGCAGTACTTC. This translates into CASSLTSGIPYEQYF.

The chain links TRBV5-5 to TRBJ1-2; D perhaps matches TRBD1 (6 bases). Germline assignment: CDR1 SGHKS and CDR2 YYEKEE (reference sequence). The V gene lost 4 bases and the J gene lost 3 bases, with 13 bases spanning the gap. There are 14 residues in the CDR3. In DNA form, the CDR3 reads TGTGCCAGCAGCACTTCTCAGGGGTACTATGGCTACACCTTC. Protein: CASSTSQGYYGYTF.

The rearrangement links TRBV7-3 to TRBJ1-2, with D maybe TRBD1 (6 bases). Germline assignment: CDR1 SGHTA and CDR2 FQGTGA. The V end was cut by 5 bases, the J end by 4 bases, with 11 bases between. The CDR3 covers 13 residues. The DNA for the CDR3 is TGTGCCAGCAGCCCTGGGACAAGCTATGGCTACACCTTC. Amino acid sequence: CASSPGTSYGYTF.

This sequence joins TRBV2 and TRBJ2-3; the D gene is possibly TRBD2 (6 bases). The CDR3 is 16 residues long. V lost 3 bases, J lost 6 bases, and 19 bases lay in between. The germline V gene encodes CDR1 SNHLY and CDR2 FYNNEI. The CDR3 here is CASSDPDGGTRDTQYF. The CDR3 DNA follows: TGTGCCAGCAGTGACCCCGATGGCGGGACCCGCGATACGCAGTATTTT. The entire variable domain, with the rest obtained from reference TRBV2 and TRBJ2-3, is as follows: EPEVTQTPSHQVTQMGQEVILRCVPISNHLYFYWYRQILGQKVEFLVSFYNNEISEKSEIFDDQFSVERPDGSNFTLKIRSTKLEDSAMYFCASSDPDGGTRDTQYFGPGTRLTVL.

CDR3 coding DNA: TGTGCCAGCAGTTCACAGGGGTATGATACGCAGTATTTT. It translates to CASSSQGYDTQYF. This chain uses TRBV6-5 with TRBJ2-3, with 7 positions matching TRBD1. The germline V gene has CDR1 MNHEY and CDR2 SVGAGI. CDR3 length: 13 amino acids. J lost 6 bases, V lost 4 bases, and 4 bases had no gene match.

The chain joins TRBV5-1 to TRBJ1-1; a weak D match, TRBD1 (6 bases). Germline CDR1 and CDR2: SGHRS and YFSETQ. Trimming took 0 bases from V and 4 from J, leaving 13 bases between them. This CDR3 is built from 15 residues. The CDR3 DNA is TGCGCCAGCAGCTTGGGTGCAGGGGCGCCCACTGAAGCTTTCTTT. It translates to CASSLGAGAPTEAFF.

The chain combines TRBV2 with TRBJ2-7, with 15 bases matching TRBD2. J was trimmed by 0 bases and V by 10 bases; bases with no gene match: 1. CDR3 length: 14 residues. Germline CDR1 and CDR2: SNHLY and FYNNEI. The CDR3 DNA is TGTGCCACGGGACTAGCGGGGGGCTCCTACGAGCAGTACTTC. This encodes CATGLAGGSYEQYF.